This T cell receptor (beta chain) was sequenced in a study of CD8+ T cells in alopecia areata. About the study: Severity of treated patients was scored by affected scalp percentage.

Stated treatment: oral pan-JAK inhibitor, 5-10 mg twice daily. Lesional scalp punch biopsies and peripheral blood were collected from alopecia areata patients. Following extraction, RNA underwent reverse transcription to cDNA, which served as the sequencing template. Generated by immunoSEQ multiplex PCR, the TCRdb table keeps only in-frame clones and is missing some. The sample records 120,000 or so clones, around 60% being singletons. For this clone: The target antigen is unknown.

Overall study results and limits: For patients receiving tofacitinib, scalp clonality and expanded CD8+ clones among the top 100 significantly decreased.

This TCR was recovered from a human donor with alopecia areata. Sequences were derived from CD4+ T cells sorted from blood, sampled at week 4, from a patient treated with tofacitinib.

This CDR3 reads CSVSDSGRANTGELFF. CDR3 nucleotides: TGCAGCGTTAGTGATAGCGGGAGGGCCAACACCGGGGAGCTGTTTTTT. V gene TRBV29-1 combines with J gene TRBJ2-2; 11 bases are a match to TRBD2. Trimming removed 5 bases from V and 2 bases from J; junction bases left unmatched: 7. Looked up from germline, CDR1 is SQVTM and CDR2 is ANQGSEA. This CDR3 contains 16 residues.